Detailed here is one T cell receptor (beta chain). Per germline, CDR1 LNHDA and CDR2 SQIVND (reference sequence). CDR3 size: 16 residues. V was clipped by 2 bases and J by 9 bases; unmatched bases: 14. This sample is part of a study of OX40 agonist ivuxolimab in advanced cancers. Sequencing used immunoSEQ multiplex PCR; TCRdb keeps in-frame clones, though not all of them. This sample has 57,000 or so clones; about 88% occur once, and the top ten carry about 1.2%. Patients who had autoimmune disease history or got systemic immunosuppression were left out. The study sampled blood at baseline, cycle 4 day 1, and cycle 7 day 1.

This TCR was recovered from an adult with an advanced solid tumor such as melanoma, head and neck, liver or kidney cancer. This chain connects TRBV19 to TRBJ2-5, with 8 bases lining up with TRBD2. Sequenced material: CD4+ or CD8+ T cells sorted from blood, taken in a trial of the OX40 agonist ivuxolimab. The DNA of the CDR3 is TGTGCCAGTAGTATAAACGGCGGGGGGACCCGTCGGGCCCAGTACTTC. It codes for CASSINGGGTRRAQYF.